These 30 T cell receptor beta chains originate from one sample sequenced in a study of blood T cell repertoires in COVID-19. Sequenced by immunoSEQ multiplex PCR; TCRdb stores in-frame clones only, minus some. The sample yields some 220,000 clones, around 83% seen once. Sequencing was performed on PBMCs or T cells enriched from blood (not recorded which). These receptors were obtained from a woman in her thirties or forties with acute COVID-19.

This rearrangement joins TRBV3-1 (or the pseudogene TRBV3-2) to TRBJ2-7; a possible D gene is TRBD1 (6 bases). The CDR3 has 15 residues. Trimming left V 1 base short and J 0 bases short, with 10 bases between. Germline V lookup: CDR1 LGHDT, CDR2 YNNKEL (reference sequence). CDR3 DNA sequence: TGTGCCAGCAGCCAAGCGTGGGACATCTCCTACGAGCAGTACTTC. As protein: CASSQAWDISYEQYF.

The V and J genes are TRBV7-9 and TRBJ2-2; D might be TRBD2 (6 bases). V gave up 5 bases and J gave up 3 bases, with 16 bases separating them. This CDR3 region has 16 residues. Germline V gene data show CDR1 as SEHNR and CDR2 as FQNEAQ (reference sequence). In nucleotides, the CDR3 is TGTGCCAGCAGCGCTCGGCGGGACGGACACACCGGGGAGCTGTTTTTT. It translates to CASSARRDGHTGELFF.

In this sample, this clone turned up many times. Other DNA sequences of this sample code for an identical CDR3. This rearrangement joins TRBV15 to TRBJ2-7; 15 nucleotides align to TRBD2. CDR3 size: 20 residues. With 3 bases clipped from V and 3 bases from J, the junction kept 15 bases outside the gene matches. Per germline, CDR1 LNHNV and CDR2 YYDKDF (reference sequence). This CDR3 reads CATSSIYTGTSGRRNYEQYF. The DNA for the CDR3 is TGTGCCACCAGCAGTATCTATACCGGGACTAGCGGGAGGAGAAACTACGAGCAGTACTTC. The entire variable domain, with the rest obtained from reference TRBV15 and TRBJ2-7, is as follows: DAMVIQNPRYQVTQFGKPVTLSCSQTLNHNVMYWYQQKSSQAPKLLFHYYDKDFNNEADTPDNFQSRRPNTSFCFLDIRSPGLGDTAMYLCATSSIYTGTSGRRNYEQYFGPGTRLTVT.

This sequence joins TRBV5-5 and TRBJ2-2, with 7 bases aligning to TRBD1. V was clipped by 0 bases and J by 2 bases; unmatched bases: 10. The CDR3 consists of 18 residues. Germline V gives CDR1 SGHKS, CDR2 YYEKEE (reference sequence). The CDR3 DNA reads as TGTGCCAGCAGCTTGGATTGGGACAGAGCAAAAAACACCGGGGAGCTGTTTTTT. Protein product: CASSLDWDRAKNTGELFF.

This sequence joins TRBV10-2 and TRBJ1-5; TRBD1 might be the D (5 bases). Germline-derived CDR1 and CDR2 are WSHSY and SAAADI. V was trimmed by 2 bases and J by 6 bases, leaving 14 bases between them. The CDR3 extends over 15 amino acids. The CDR3, as DNA: TGCGCCAGCAGTGAGACGGGGGGTCGGGGTCAGCCCCAGCATTTT. Translated: CASSETGGRGQPQHF.

V gene TRBV6-6 combines with J gene TRBJ2-5; D not resolved. The germline V gene has CDR1 MNHNY and CDR2 SVGAGI (reference sequence). V was shortened by 4 bases and J by 5 bases, with 11 bases between the two germline ends. The CDR3 is 13 amino acids. The CDR3 DNA follows: TGTGCCAGCAGTTGGGCAGAAGCTGAGACCCAGTACTTC. Residues: CASSWAEAETQYF.

The gene calls are TRBV7-3 and TRBJ2-2; D is perhaps TRBD2 (5 bases). Trimming removed 1 base from V and 7 bases from J, with 19 bases in between. Germline V CDR1 and CDR2: SGHTA, FQGTGA. The CDR3 is 17 amino acids. This CDR3 is CASSLKGGLLSSGELFF. The CDR3 DNA reads TGTGCCAGCAGCTTAAAAGGAGGACTCCTCAGTAGCGGGGAGCTGTTTTTT.

The V call is TRBV12-3 or TRBV12-4, the J call TRBJ1-1, with D maybe TRBD1 (6 bases). The ends were cut back, 3 bases at V and 7 bases at J, with 12 bases in the middle. The CDR3 spans 13 residues. The CDR3 region is CASSLAGAVEAFF. CDR3 in DNA: TGTGCCAGCAGTTTGGCAGGGGCTGTTGAAGCTTTCTTT.

This clone was counted a few times. Here the CDR3 DNA reads TGTGCCAGCAGCTTAGACAGGGGGCGCGGGAATGAAAAACTGTTTTTT. It yields the protein CASSLDRGRGNEKLFF. V and J are TRBV11-3 and TRBJ1-4; 8 positions match TRBD1. CDR3 length: 16 amino acids. V lost 0 bases, J lost 5 bases, and 5 bases stayed unmatched. CDR1 and CDR2 (germline): SGHNT, YENEEA.

The rearrangement links TRBV3-1 (or the pseudogene TRBV3-2) to TRBJ2-1, with D maybe TRBD2 (5 bases). The germline V gene has CDR1 LGHDT and CDR2 YNNKEL (reference sequence). The germline V and J ends were trimmed by 0 bases and 12 bases, with 9 bases remaining between them. The CDR3 is made up of 12 amino acids. The CDR3: CASSQDLEGQFF. DNA for the CDR3: TGTGCCAGCAGCCAAGATCTAGAGGGGCAGTTCTTC.

This clone was counted a few times. The rearrangement links TRBV11-2 to TRBJ2-5; 9 bases align to TRBD2. J was trimmed by 5 bases and V by 4 bases; bases with no gene match: 8. CDR1 and CDR2 (germline): SGHAT, FQNNGV. This CDR3 contains 15 residues. This CDR3 reads CASSSGLALWETQYF. CDR3 sequence (DNA): TGTGCCAGCAGCTCGGGACTAGCATTGTGGGAGACCCAGTACTTC.

The rearrangement uses TRBV11-2 and TRBJ1-1; no clear D gene. Germline assignment: CDR1 SGHAT and CDR2 FQNNGV. V was clipped by 0 bases and J by 2 bases, with 10 bases between them. The CDR3 is 15 amino acids. The CDR3: CASSLDRVSNTEAFF. For the CDR3, the DNA is TGTGCCAGCAGCTTAGATCGGGTATCAAACACTGAAGCTTTCTTT.

This clone has just one count. V is TRBV4-2 and J is TRBJ2-7; possibly TRBD2 for D (5 bases). Germline assignment: CDR1 LGHNA and CDR2 YNFKEQ. Trimming stripped 1 base from V and 3 bases from J, with 19 bases between. The CDR3 runs to 17 residues. In DNA, the CDR3 is TGTGCCAGCAGCCAAGGTCTAAACCGGCAAGGGAGCTACGAGCAGTACTTC. This sequence encodes CASSQGLNRQGSYEQYF.

The chain uses TRBV18 and TRBJ2-2, with 8 nucleotides matching TRBD1. Germline V gives CDR1 KGHSH, CDR2 LQKENI. The CDR3 spans 17 residues. The V and J ends lost 2 bases and 4 bases, in that order; junction bases with no gene match: 9. The CDR3 sequence: CASSPADRGVGTGELFF. The CDR3 nucleotides are TGTGCCAGCTCACCAGCAGACAGGGGCGTGGGCACCGGGGAGCTGTTTTTT. Full variable domain (rest looked up from reference TRBV18 and TRBJ2-2): NAGVMQNPRHLVRRRGQEARLRCSPMKGHSHVYWYRQLPEEGLKFMVYLQKENIIDESGMPKERFSAEFPKEGPSILRIQQVVRGDSAAYFCASSPADRGVGTGELFFGEGSRLTVL.

This chain uses TRBV28 with TRBJ1-2, with D unresolved. The V gene lost 2 bases and the J gene lost 5 bases, with 9 bases spanning the gap. Germline values: CDR1 MDHEN, CDR2 SYDVKM. The CDR3 totals 13 residues. CDR3 nucleotide sequence: TGTGCCAGCAGTTTAGTCGGGTTTTATGGCTACACCTTC. Its protein is CASSLVGFYGYTF.

The CDR3: CASSLARGNQPQHF. The CDR3, as DNA: TGTGCCAGCAGCTTGGCCAGGGGGAATCAGCCCCAGCATTTT. The J gene is TRBJ1-5, the V gene TRBV7-2; 7 bases match TRBD1. CDR1 and CDR2 from the germline V gene are SGHTA and FQGNSA. With 3 bases clipped from V and 4 bases from J, the junction kept 3 bases outside the gene matches. The CDR3 covers 14 residues.

The V and J genes are TRBV4-2 and TRBJ2-1, with 8 nucleotides matching TRBD2. The CDR3 consists of 16 residues. Trimming cost V 2 bases and J 6 bases; bases outside gene matches: 9. Germline CDR1 reads LGHNA; CDR2 reads YNFKEQ. CDR3 loop: CASSQIPAGAVNEQFF. The CDR3, as DNA: TGTGCCAGCAGCCAAATTCCAGCGGGAGCGGTCAATGAGCAGTTCTTC.

The CDR3 here is CASSLIGGGTEAFF. In nucleotides, the CDR3 is TGTGCCAGCAGCTTGATCGGGGGAGGCACTGAAGCTTTCTTT. This chain links TRBV5-6 with TRBJ1-1; TRBD1 is a possible D gene (5 bases). Germline CDR1 SGHDT, CDR2 YYEEEE. This CDR3 contains 14 residues. With 1 base removed from V and 4 bases from J, the gap between germline ends came to 11 bases.

The chain recombines TRBV28 with TRBJ1-2; 9 bases map to TRBD1. J was trimmed by 7 bases and V by 2 bases; bases with no gene match: 8. The germline V gene has CDR1 MDHEN and CDR2 SYDVKM. The CDR3 consists of 15 residues. The CDR3 nucleotides read TGTGCCAGCAGTTTACAAGGTACAGGGGGCTCTGGCTACACCTTC. As protein: CASSLQGTGGSGYTF.

This clone was seen only a few times. This chain connects TRBV2 to TRBJ1-2; D is undetermined. Trimming removed 5 bases from V and 0 bases from J, with 10 bases in between. The CDR3 is made up of 14 amino acids. CDR1 is SNHLY and CDR2 is FYNNEI in the germline V gene. In DNA form, the CDR3 reads TGTGCCAGCAGTTCAAACGCGGCTAACTATGGCTACACCTTC. Amino acid sequence: CASSSNAANYGYTF.

J is TRBJ1-1 and V is TRBV5-4, with 11 bases matching TRBD1. Germline CDR1 reads SGHNT; CDR2 reads YYREEE (reference sequence). CDR3 size: 14 residues. The ends lost 6 bases at V and 1 base at J; junction bases unmatched: 2. The chain's CDR3 is CASTGQGANTEAFF. The CDR3 DNA is TGTGCCAGCACAGGACAGGGGGCGAACACTGAAGCTTTCTTT.

The chain links TRBV7-9 to TRBJ1-1, with D unresolved. Trimming shortened V by 4 bases and J by 0 bases, and 12 bases separated the two germline ends. The CDR3 runs to 15 residues. Germline CDR1 and CDR2: SEHNR and FQNEAQ (reference sequence). The CDR3 is CASSYPGSMNTEAFF. Here the CDR3 DNA reads TGTGCCAGCAGCTACCCGGGGAGCATGAACACTGAAGCTTTCTTT.

The chain has TRBV5-1 and TRBJ1-6; 7 positions match TRBD1. J lost 9 bases, V lost 0 bases, and 3 bases had no gene match. From germline, CDR1 is SGHRS and CDR2 YFSETQ. The CDR3 has 14 amino acids. The CDR3 DNA reads TGCGCCAGCAGCTTGGAGACAGGGTTTTCACCCCTCCACTTT. The encoded protein is CASSLETGFSPLHF.

The genes are TRBV5-1 and TRBJ2-5, with TRBD2 matching 9 bases. V shed 3 bases and J 3 bases; nucleotides not matched to a gene: 9. CDR1 SGHRS and CDR2 YFSETQ come from the germline V gene. This CDR3 has 16 residues. The CDR3 DNA reads TGCGCCAGCAGCTCAGGCGGGAGGGCCGGGGAAGAGACCCAGTACTTC. Translated, it gives CASSSGGRAGEETQYF.

The V call is TRBV6-4, the J call TRBJ2-1; TRBD2 agrees at 12 bases. The CDR3 has 15 amino acids. The ends lost 3 bases at V and 6 bases at J; junction bases unmatched: 3. Per the germline V gene, CDR1 is MRHNA and CDR2 is SNTAGT. CDR3 loop: CASSEASGGANEQFF. CDR3 bases: TGTGCCAGCAGTGAGGCTAGCGGGGGGGCCAATGAGCAGTTCTTC.

The CDR3 sequence: CASSLGRAETQYF. The CDR3 DNA sequence: TGCGCCAGCTCCCTGGGCAGGGCAGAGACCCAGTACTTC. The V and J genes are TRBV5-1 and TRBJ2-5, with D tentatively TRBD1 (5 bases). CDR1 and CDR2 (germline): SGHRS, YFSETQ. The CDR3 is 13 residues long. Trimming cost V 7 bases and J 4 bases, with 14 bases left between them. Together with reference TRBV5-1 and TRBJ2-5, the CDR3 gives the full variable domain: KAGVTQTPRYLIKTRGQQVTLSCSPISGHRSVSWYQQTPGQGLQFLFEYFSETQRNKGNFPGRFSGRQFSNSRSEMNVSTLELGDSALYLCASSLGRAETQYFGPGTRLLVL.

The chain is built from TRBV27 and TRBJ2-1; 7 bases fit TRBD2. Germline assignment: CDR1 MNHEY and CDR2 SMNVEV (reference sequence). The CDR3 covers 15 residues. V was clipped by 7 bases and J by 4 bases; unmatched bases: 10. The DNA for the CDR3 is TGTGCCAGCACCCAAGGAGCGGGGCTGTACAATGAGCAGTTCTTC. Its protein is CASTQGAGLYNEQFF.

The gene calls are TRBV7-8 and TRBJ2-3; TRBD2 might be the D (6 bases). CDR3 length equals 16 residues. Germline assignment: CDR1 SGHVS and CDR2 FQNEAQ. Trimming left V 4 bases short and J 0 bases short, with 14 bases between. The CDR3 loop is CASSSESGGSTDTQYF. The CDR3 DNA follows: TGTGCCAGCAGCTCGGAAAGCGGAGGGAGCACAGATACGCAGTATTTT.

Only one count was recorded for this clone. The V call is TRBV7-9, the J call TRBJ2-7; TRBD2 matches at 14 bases. Germline V gene sequence: CDR1 SEHNR, CDR2 FQNEAQ (reference sequence). The CDR3 runs to 18 residues. Trimming at V came to 1 base and at J to 0 bases, leaving 5 bases not matched to a gene. The CDR3 DNA sequence: TGTGCCAGCAGCTTAGGGGGGACTAGCGGGAGTTCCTCCTACGAGCAGTACTTC. Its protein is CASSLGGTSGSSSYEQYF.

This chain connects TRBV7-9 to TRBJ2-7; D unclear. CDR1 is SEHNR, CDR2 FQNEAQ, per germline (reference sequence). Trimming shortened V by 5 bases and J by 2 bases, and 10 bases separated the two germline ends. The CDR3 covers 13 residues. The CDR3 DNA is TGTGCCAGCAGCCCCAATTCAGCCTACGAGCAGTACTTC. As protein: CASSPNSAYEQYF.